This T cell receptor beta chain originates from a study of T cell responses to AZD1222 COVID-19 vaccine. Study context: Pooled samples include second doses given at about 4 or 12 weeks.

The CDR3 is made up of 12 amino acids. Germline V gene sequence: CDR1 SGHVS, CDR2 FQNEAQ. The V end was cut by 5 bases, the J end by 5 bases, with 8 bases between. Study-level results: Two AZD1222 administrations were followed by greater Spike-specific TCR breadth and depth. There were mostly white British donors and more females than males, and clonal diversity was possibly underestimated. Unmutated regions of variants are reportedly targeted by nearly half of spike-specific TCRs.

Points on this clone: As yet, its antigen is unknown.

Using immunoSEQ multiplex PCR, the repertoire was profiled, and TCRdb retains in-frame clones only, with some absent. The sample yields approximately 170,000 clones, around 89% seen once. This sample comprised peripheral blood, obtained on day 0 of AZD1222 vaccination. The V gene is TRBV7-8, the J gene TRBJ2-3; D gene unclear. The receptor was derived from an adult in good health. CDR3 in DNA: TGTGCCAGCAGCCCACTAAGAGATACGCAGTATTTT. Translation: CASSPLRDTQYF.